Listed here are 8 T cell receptor beta chains from one sample, sequenced in a study of shared clonotypes between healthy human individuals. Naive CD8 cells, CD45RO-negative and positively selected for CCR7, excluded terminally differentiated effector memory CD45RA+ cells. Generated by immunoSEQ multiplex PCR, the TCRdb table keeps only in-frame clones and is missing some. Among roughly 2,000,000 clones listed, around 93% were seen once. The sequenced sample consisted of naive CD8+ T cells from PBMCs. These receptors all come from a man aged 18 to 30 in good health. Some clones in this sample may be carry-over from other donors' samples.

This chain connects TRBV27 to TRBJ2-7; the match to TRBD2 covers 12 bases. The CDR3 runs 15 residues. Germline V CDR1 and CDR2: MNHEY, SMNVEV (reference sequence). Trimming took 6 bases from V and 5 from J; bases not matched to a gene: 8. The CDR3, as DNA: TGTGCCAGCAGGCTAGCGGGAGGGCCTTTCAACGAGCAGTACTTC. Translated: CASRLAGGPFNEQYF.

The V and J genes are TRBV5-3 and TRBJ1-2; D is perhaps TRBD1 (6 bases). TRBV5-3 is identified as an open reading frame with a role that is uncertain. The CDR3 sequence is 15 residues long. V was cut by 4 bases and J by 3 bases, with 16 bases left in between. CDR3 in amino acids: CARSTPLEGDYGYTF. CDR3 nucleotide sequence: TGTGCCAGAAGCACCCCATTAGAGGGGGACTATGGCTACACCTTC.

The genes are TRBV29-1 and TRBJ2-7; 8 nucleotides align to TRBD1. The J segment lost 0 bases and the V segment lost 4 bases, leaving 5 bases of the junction unmatched. The V gene's germline CDR1 is SQVTM and CDR2 ANQGSEA. The CDR3 loop spans 14 amino acids. CDR3 nucleotides: TGCAGCGTTGTTGGGACAGGTAACTCCTACGAGCAGTACTTC. This encodes CSVVGTGNSYEQYF.

V usage is TRBV28 and J usage is TRBJ2-7, with 7 bases matching TRBD1. Germline V gene lookup returns CDR1 MDHEN and CDR2 SYDVKM. V trimming: 8 bases; J trimming: 2 bases; junction bases outside the gene matches: 9. This CDR3 has 14 amino acids. The CDR3 reads CASVLYRGAYEQYF. CDR3 in DNA: TGTGCCAGCGTCCTTTACAGGGGAGCCTACGAGCAGTACTTC. Combining the CDR3 with reference TRBV28 and TRBJ2-7 gives the whole variable domain DVKVTQSSRYLVKRTGEKVFLECVQDMDHENMFWYRQDPGLGLRLIYFSYDVKMKEKGDIPEGYSVSREKKERFSLILESASTNQTSMYLCASVLYRGAYEQYFGPGTRLTVT.

CDR3 DNA: TGTGCCAGCAGTGACTCGCTTAACGACGGGGAGCAGTACTTC. Translated, it gives CASSDSLNDGEQYF. The genes are TRBV6-4 and TRBJ2-7, with D unclear. The CDR3 has 14 residues. V was clipped by 0 bases and J by 7 bases, with 13 bases between them. Germline assignment: CDR1 MRHNA and CDR2 SNTAGT.

This clone has only one observation. The chain couples TRBV7-6 to TRBJ2-7, with D perhaps TRBD2 (5 bases). The CDR3 is 15 residues long. Germline CDR1 SGHVS, CDR2 FNYEAQ. The V gene lost 4 bases and the J gene lost 0 bases, with 13 bases spanning the gap. In DNA form, the CDR3 reads TGTGCCAGCAGCTCCCAGCTAGACTACTCCTACGAGCAGTACTTC. Translation: CASSSQLDYSYEQYF. Combining the CDR3 with reference TRBV7-6 and TRBJ2-7 gives the whole variable domain GAGVSQSPRYKVTKRGQDVALRCDPISGHVSLYWYRQALGQGPEFLTYFNYEAQQDKSGLPNDRFSAERPEGSISTLTIQRTEQRDSAMYRCASSSQLDYSYEQYFGPGTRLTVT.

The V and J genes are TRBV19 and TRBJ1-2; TRBD1 might be the D (5 bases). The CDR3 contains 14 residues. V was trimmed by 3 bases and J by 2 bases, leaving 10 bases between them. Germline CDR1 is LNHDA and CDR2 is SQIVND (reference sequence). The CDR3 region is CASSIGALNYGYTF. Here the CDR3 DNA reads TGTGCCAGTAGTATCGGGGCGCTCAACTATGGCTACACCTTC.

The chain employs TRBV28 and TRBJ2-7; D is perhaps TRBD2 (6 bases). Trimming cost V 3 bases and J 6 bases, with 15 bases left between them. CDR1 and CDR2 from the germline V gene are MDHEN and SYDVKM. CDR3 length equals 14 residues. This CDR3 reads CASSFVASVREQYF. CDR3 coding DNA: TGTGCCAGCAGTTTTGTGGCTAGCGTTCGCGAGCAGTACTTC. Combining the CDR3 with reference TRBV28 and TRBJ2-7 gives the whole variable domain DVKVTQSSRYLVKRTGEKVFLECVQDMDHENMFWYRQDPGLGLRLIYFSYDVKMKEKGDIPEGYSVSREKKERFSLILESASTNQTSMYLCASSFVASVREQYFGPGTRLTVT.